This TCR beta chain was sequenced in a study of blood T cell repertoires in COVID-19. Whole-study context: Samples taken during acute and convalescent COVID-19 were collected in the United States, Italy and Spain. The analysed material was cDNA or gDNA that came from T cells, B-cell-depleted T cells, or PBMCs.

Germline loops: CDR1 SGHTA, CDR2 FQGTGA. The CDR3 totals 14 residues. V dropped 4 bases and J dropped 7; count of bases not matched to a gene: 5. In the original processing: Estimates of nucleated cell counts were drawn from the amplification of reference gene primers. This table comes from immunoSEQ multiplex PCR, and its TCRdb copy is limited to in-frame clones, with some not included. The DNA gave D and trimming, while V, J and clone size come from that table. The data contain about 490,000 clones, 80% to 90% of them singletons. The TCR originated in a human donor in a cohort sampled during active COVID-19. This chain uses TRBV7-3 with TRBJ2-2; 8 positions match TRBD2. Sequenced input: peripheral blood. The CDR3 coding sequence is TGTGCCAGCAGCTCGGGACTAGGTAGCGGGGAGCTGTTTTTT. Protein: CASSSGLGSGELFF.